These 27 T cell receptor beta chains share one sample of origin, sequenced in a study of tumor-infiltrating lymphocytes in primary liver carcinoma. A primer in the constant region served to generate TCR beta cDNA from approximately 450 ng of total RNA. Libraries of TCR beta came from three nested multiplex PCR rounds with slightly modified ARM-PCR. Rounds one and two of PCR, each of roughly 10 cycles, were primed with TRBV1-TRBV30 forward primers and a C-beta reverse primer. Each CDR3 protein gets one entry after TCRdb re-called the multiplex PCR reads with MiXCR. The profile shows fewer than 350,000 distinct CDR3 sequences, 60% to 80% of them singletons. Blood RNA was derived from unsorted whole blood, and germline DNA was extracted too. Sequencing was carried out using peripheral blood. Receptor source: a man in his forties with primary liver carcinoma and hepatitis B virus infection.

This clonotype was counted between two and nine times. One junction end does not reproduce the germline sequence, and a read error may be involved. This chain uses TRBV12-3 or TRBV12-4 with TRBJ1-3; D is unclear. The length of the CDR3 is 14 residues. CDR3 in amino acids: CASSPQVSGNIIYF. Written as DNA, the CDR3 is TGTGCCAGCAGTCCCCAGGTCTCTGGAAACATCATATATTTT.

J is TRBJ2-3 and V is TRBV30, with 11 bases aligning to TRBD2. From germline, CDR1 is GTSNPN and CDR2 SVGIG (reference sequence). The CDR3 is made up of 13 amino acids. The CDR3 protein is CAVAGGPKDTQYF. CDR3 bases: TGTGCTGTAGCGGGAGGGCCGAAAGATACGCAGTATTTT.

This clonotype was recorded only once. A read error may produce the germline difference seen at one junction end. The rearrangement links TRBV12-3 or TRBV12-4 to TRBJ2-1; 9 bases match TRBD2. The CDR3 is made up of 15 amino acids. As DNA, the CDR3 is TGTTCCAGCAGTCTCGCGGGAGGGCCTTACAATGAGCAGTTCTTC. Encoded protein: CSSSLAGGPYNEQFF.

This clonotype was seen only a few times. The chain carries TRBV11-1 and TRBJ2-1, with D tentatively TRBD1 (5 bases). Trimming pared 3 bases from V and 10 bases from J, leaving 16 bases between. Germline V gives CDR1 SGHAT, CDR2 FQDESV (reference sequence). This CDR3 is built from 14 residues. The CDR3 bases are TGTGCCAGCAGCTTCAGTACAGGCTACCTCGAGCAGTTCTTC. This gives the protein CASSFSTGYLEQFF. Supplemented by reference TRBV11-1 and TRBJ2-1, the full variable domain reads EAEVAQSPRYKITEKSQAVAFWCDPISGHATLYWYRQILGQGPELLVQFQDESVVDDSQLPKDRFSAERLKGVDSTLKIQPAELGDSAMYLCASSFSTGYLEQFFGPGTRLTVL.

On this clonotype: A read error is possible here, since a much larger clone lies one base away. This chain links TRBV12-3 or TRBV12-4 with TRBJ2-3, with D perhaps matching TRBD1 or TRBD2 (5 bases each). The CDR3 spans 14 residues. Trimming stripped 4 bases from V and 6 bases from J, with 14 bases between. The CDR3 DNA sequence: TGTGCCAGCAGTTGGGACGGGTCTGGGGATACGCAGTATTTT. Encoded protein: CASSWDGSGDTQYF.

As for this clonotype: One end of the junction is discordant with germline, which a read error may explain. V usage is TRBV10-2 and J usage is TRBJ2-7, with D hard to call. There are 13 residues in the CDR3. The germline CDR1 and CDR2 sequences are WSHSY and SAAADI. Written as DNA, the CDR3 is TGCGCCAGCAGTAGGGCACTCTACTACGATCAGTACTTC. Translated, it gives CASSRALYYDQYF.

This clonotype was detected ten times or more. This sequence joins TRBV10-3 and TRBJ1-5; TRBD1 might be the D (5 bases). Germline lookup yields CDR1 ENHRY and CDR2 SYGVKD. The V gene lost 0 bases and the J gene lost 4 bases, with 7 bases spanning the gap. This CDR3 spans 14 amino acids. The CDR3 bases are TGTGCCATCAGTGAGTCGAGGGGTAATCAGCCCCAGCATTTT. Protein product: CAISESRGNQPQHF.

The rearrangement uses TRBV5-4 and TRBJ2-7, with 8 bases lining up with TRBD2. The CDR3 is made up of 15 amino acids. CDR1 and CDR2 from the germline V gene are SGHNT and YYREEE (reference sequence). J was trimmed by 5 bases and V by 4 bases; bases with no gene match: 11. The CDR3 loop is CASSVEAGVVNEQYF. Here the CDR3 DNA reads TGTGCCAGCAGCGTAGAAGCGGGAGTAGTCAACGAGCAGTACTTC.

The DNA of the CDR3 is TGTGCCAGCAGCTTGGCAGGCCTAGACGCTGAAGCTTTCTTT. Translation: CASSLAGLDAEAFF. The chain joins TRBV7-9 to TRBJ1-1; D gene ambiguous. CDR3 length: 14 amino acids. V was shortened by 3 bases and J by 6 bases, with 14 bases between the two germline ends. The V gene's germline CDR1 is SEHNR and CDR2 FQNEAQ (reference sequence).

This clonotype was observed once. The V gene is TRBV25-1, the J gene TRBJ2-1, with D possibly TRBD1 on 5 matching bases. CDR1 and CDR2 from the germline V gene are MGHDK and SYGVNS. V was cut by 5 bases and J by 12 bases, with 20 bases left in between. CDR3 length: 14 amino acids. The CDR3 here is CASSYKIRQKWQFF. The CDR3 region has the DNA TGTGCCAGCAGTTACAAAATTCGACAGAAGTGGCAGTTCTTC.

Only a few counts were recorded for this clonotype. V usage is TRBV28 and J usage is TRBJ2-6; D perhaps matches TRBD1 (6 bases). The CDR3 is 16 amino acids. In germline, CDR1 is MDHEN, CDR2 SYDVKM. The V end was cut by 7 bases, the J end by 0 bases, with 13 bases between. The CDR3 bases are TGTGCCAGCATCGGCAGGGGTAACTCTGGGGCCAACGTCCTGACTTTC. This gives the protein CASIGRGNSGANVLTF.

For this clonotype: A junction boundary mismatches the germline segment, possibly from a read error. The J gene is TRBJ1-2, the V gene TRBV11-2; the D gene is possibly TRBD1 (5 bases). The CDR3 loop spans 11 amino acids. CDR1 is SGHAT, CDR2 FQNNGV, per germline. CDR3 region: CVSSTPGSYTF. Here the CDR3 DNA reads TGTGTCAGCAGCACCCCAGGGTCCTACACCTTC.

Only a few counts were recorded for this clonotype. One junction end does not reproduce the germline sequence, and a read error may be involved. The V and J genes are TRBV11-2 and TRBJ2-3; 12 bases fit TRBD2. This CDR3 is built from 16 residues. The V gene's germline CDR1 is SGHAT and CDR2 FQNNGV. CDR3 protein: CAISLWTSGTADTQYF. The DNA of the CDR3 is TGTGCCATCAGCTTATGGACTAGCGGGACCGCAGATACGCAGTATTTT.

This sequence joins TRBV6-1 and TRBJ1-1; D unclear. The CDR3 has 15 residues. Germline loops: CDR1 MNHNS, CDR2 SASEGT. CDR3 loop: CSSSEPTGAGTEAFF. The CDR3 DNA sequence: TGTTCTAGCAGTGAACCGACGGGCGCGGGTACTGAAGCTTTCTTT.

Remarks on this clonotype: A much larger clone lies a single base off, so this may be a read error. The chain combines TRBV6-1 with TRBJ2-2; D assignment may be TRBD1 or TRBD2 (6 bases each). This CDR3 comprises 15 residues. V lost 6 bases to trimming and J lost 10 bases, with 21 bases between them. CDR1 is MNHNS and CDR2 is SASEGT in the germline V gene. The CDR3 protein is CASRGGGPLPVELFF. The CDR3 DNA follows: TGTGCCAGCAGAGGTGGGGGGCCTCTTCCCGTGGAGCTGTTTTTT.

As for this clonotype: This may come from a read error, since a much larger clone is one base off. This chain uses TRBV7-9 with TRBJ1-2; the match to TRBD1 covers 7 bases. This CDR3 is 17 amino acids long. CDR1 is SEHNR and CDR2 is FQNEAQ in the germline V gene (reference sequence). The J segment lost 2 bases and the V segment lost 4 bases, leaving 13 bases of the junction unmatched. CDR3 residues: CASSSRLQGGRNYGYTF. The CDR3 DNA reads TGTGCCAGCAGCTCCAGACTCCAGGGGGGGCGCAACTATGGCTACACCTTC.

The chain carries TRBV6-1 and TRBJ2-1; D is undetermined. The germline V gene encodes CDR1 MNHNS and CDR2 SASEGT. V lost 6 bases to trimming and J lost 3 bases, with 9 bases between them. This CDR3 contains 13 residues. Here the CDR3 DNA reads TGTGCCAGCAGGGGATGGATCTACAATGAGCAGTTCTTC. This gives the protein CASRGWIYNEQFF.

This clonotype turned up a few times. This chain joins TRBV6-2 or TRBV6-3 and TRBJ2-7; 9 positions match TRBD2. The CDR3 consists of 16 residues. V dropped 2 bases and J dropped 2; count of bases not matched to a gene: 7. CDR1 is MNHEY, CDR2 SVGEGT, per germline. The CDR3 protein is CASSYHIGGRAYEQYF. CDR3 nucleotides: TGTGCCAGCAGTTACCACATCGGCGGGAGGGCCTACGAGCAGTACTTC.

This sequence joins TRBV7-9 and TRBJ1-5; D is possibly TRBD1 (5 bases). Germline CDR1 is SEHNR and CDR2 is FQNEAQ (reference sequence). The ends were cut back, 1 base at V and 5 bases at J, with 12 bases in the middle. The CDR3 consists of 15 residues. CDR3 nucleotides: TGTGCCAGCAGCTTAGGGGGCAGGGTCGATCAGCCCCAGCATTTT. Its translation: CASSLGGRVDQPQHF.

Comments on this clonotype: Because it lacks the conserved phenylalanine or tryptophan at the end, this CDR3 is likely a read error. It is unclear where the CDR3 begins or ends on the DNA, so no DNA is shown, and the CDR3 is as TCRdb lists it. This chain links TRBV4-2 with TRBJ2-5; the table's D call of TRBD1 was not tested on the DNA. CDR1 LGHNA and CDR2 YNFKEQ come from the germline V gene. The CDR3 is 11 amino acids in total, end residues counted. CDR3 amino acids: CASSRDGAFDI.

This clonotype showed up just a few times. This rearrangement joins TRBV5-1 to TRBJ1-5; TRBD1 matches at 7 bases. The V segment lost 4 bases and the J segment 2 bases; nucleotides outside the gene matches: 6. CDR3 length equals 15 residues. CDR1 and CDR2 from the germline V gene are SGHRS and YFSETQ. The chain's CDR3 is CASSQGERGNQPQHF. DNA of the CDR3: TGCGCCAGCAGCCAGGGGGAAAGGGGCAATCAGCCCCAGCATTTT. The whole variable domain, filled in from reference TRBV5-1 and TRBJ1-5, reads KAGVTQTPRYLIKTRGQQVTLSCSPISGHRSVSWYQQTPGQGLQFLFEYFSETQRNKGNFPGRFSGRQFSNSRSEMNVSTLELGDSALYLCASSQGERGNQPQHFGDGTRLSIL.

To note about this clonotype: This may be a read error, as it is one base from a much larger clone. J is TRBJ2-5 and V is TRBV6-5; the D gene could be TRBD1 or TRBD2 (5 bases each). Germline CDR1 reads MNHEY; CDR2 reads SVGAGI. The CDR3 runs 13 residues. The CDR3 DNA reads as TGTGCCCCCCCGGGGCTGTACCAAGTGACCCAGTACTTC. Its protein is CAPPGLYQVTQYF.

About this clonotype itself: Given a much more abundant clone one base away, this may be a read error. The chain uses TRBV6-1 and TRBJ2-1, with TRBD2 matching over 11 bases. There are 13 residues in the CDR3. Germline trimming cut 6 bases from V and 8 bases from J; bases unmatched to any gene: 3. Looked up from germline, CDR1 is MNHNS and CDR2 is SASEGT. The CDR3 reads CASRTSGVDEQFF. The CDR3 bases are TGTGCCAGCAGGACTAGCGGGGTTGATGAGCAGTTCTTC.

Only a few counts were recorded for this clonotype. The V and J genes are TRBV28 and TRBJ2-7; D possibly corresponds to TRBD2 (5 bases). CDR3 size: 15 residues. V was cut by 2 bases and J by 2 bases, with 13 bases left in between. The germline CDR1 and CDR2 sequences are MDHEN and SYDVKM. The CDR3 DNA reads TGTGCCAGCAGTTTACTTTCTTCCGGGACCTACGAGCAGTACTTC. It translates to CASSLLSSGTYEQYF.

Concerning this clonotype: A much bigger clone sits one base away, suggesting this may be a read error. The chain is built from TRBV6-2 or TRBV6-3 and TRBJ1-1; TRBD1 might be the D (5 bases). Trimming removed 7 bases from V and 4 bases from J, with 13 bases in between. In germline, CDR1 is MNHEY, CDR2 SVGEGT. The CDR3 is 13 amino acids. The CDR3 DNA reads as TGTGCCAGCAATCCCGGGACGGTCACTGAAGCTTTCTTT. Encoded protein: CASNPGTVTEAFF.

Points on this clonotype: Its ends do not fully match the called genes, so a read error is possible. Here the CDR3 DNA reads TGTGTCAGCAACTTAGAGTGGGCGGGAGGGCCCTTGCAGTTCTTC. Translation: CVSNLEWAGGPLQFF. This rearrangement joins TRBV11-2 to TRBJ2-1; 9 bases match TRBD2. Germline V CDR1 and CDR2: SGHAT, FQNNGV. The CDR3 length is 15 residues.

This clonotype was seen at least ten times. This sequence joins TRBV6-1 and TRBJ2-1, with 8 bases fitting TRBD2. The CDR3 covers 12 residues. After removal of 6 bases from V and 9 bases from J, the junction contained 4 bases not matched to a gene. Germline V gene lookup returns CDR1 MNHNS and CDR2 SASEGT. The CDR3 bases are TGTGCCAGCAGGAGACTAGCGTTTGAGCAGTTCTTC. Amino acid sequence: CASRRLAFEQFF.